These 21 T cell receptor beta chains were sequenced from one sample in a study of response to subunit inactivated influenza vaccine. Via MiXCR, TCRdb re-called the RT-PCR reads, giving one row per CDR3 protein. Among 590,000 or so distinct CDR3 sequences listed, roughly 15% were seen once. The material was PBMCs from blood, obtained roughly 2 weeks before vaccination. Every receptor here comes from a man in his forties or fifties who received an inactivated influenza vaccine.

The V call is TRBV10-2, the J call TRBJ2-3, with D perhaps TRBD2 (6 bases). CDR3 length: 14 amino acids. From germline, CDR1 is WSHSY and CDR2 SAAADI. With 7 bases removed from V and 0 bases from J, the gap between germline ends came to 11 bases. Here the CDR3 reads CASKPGTSTDTQYF. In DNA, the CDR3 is TGCGCCAGCAAACCCGGGACTAGCACAGATACGCAGTATTTT.

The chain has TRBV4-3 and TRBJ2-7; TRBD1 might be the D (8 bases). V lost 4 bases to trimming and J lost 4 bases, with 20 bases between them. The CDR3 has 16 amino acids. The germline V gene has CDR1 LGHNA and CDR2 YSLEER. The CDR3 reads CASSRHQTGGVYEQYF. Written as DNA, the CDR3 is TGCGCCAGCAGCCGCCATCAAACAGGGGGGGTTTACGAGCAGTACTTC.

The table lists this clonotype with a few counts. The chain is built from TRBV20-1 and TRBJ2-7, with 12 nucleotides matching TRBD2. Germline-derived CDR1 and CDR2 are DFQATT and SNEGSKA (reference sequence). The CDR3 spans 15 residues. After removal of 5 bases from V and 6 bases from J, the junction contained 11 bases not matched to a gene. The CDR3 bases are TGCAGTGCTCCCGGGACTAGCGGGCGGAGATCCGAGCAGTACTTC. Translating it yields CSAPGTSGRRSEQYF.

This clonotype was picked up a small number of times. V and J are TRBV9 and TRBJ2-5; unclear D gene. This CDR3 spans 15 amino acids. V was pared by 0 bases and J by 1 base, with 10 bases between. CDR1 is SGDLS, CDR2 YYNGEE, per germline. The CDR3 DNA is TGTGCCAGCAGCGTAGGCAACGACATCCAAGAGACCCAGTACTTC. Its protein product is CASSVGNDIQETQYF.

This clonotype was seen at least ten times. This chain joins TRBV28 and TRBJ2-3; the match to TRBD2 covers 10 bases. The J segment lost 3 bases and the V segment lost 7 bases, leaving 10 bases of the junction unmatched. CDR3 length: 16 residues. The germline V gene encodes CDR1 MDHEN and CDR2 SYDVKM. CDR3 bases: TGTGCCAGCAAAAATTTAGCGGGAGGTGGGACAGATACGCAGTATTTT. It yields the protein CASKNLAGGGTDTQYF.

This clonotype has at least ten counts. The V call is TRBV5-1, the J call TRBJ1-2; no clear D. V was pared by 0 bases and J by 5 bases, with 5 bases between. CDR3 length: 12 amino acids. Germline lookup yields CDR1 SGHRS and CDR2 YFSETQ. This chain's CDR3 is CASSLDTYGYTF. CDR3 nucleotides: TGCGCCAGCAGCTTGGACACTTATGGCTACACCTTC.

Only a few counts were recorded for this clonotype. CDR3 amino acids: CASSFGGALLTDTQYF. CDR3 nucleotide sequence: TGTGCCAGCAGTTTTGGGGGGGCACTACTTACAGATACGCAGTATTTT. The chain uses TRBV12-3 or TRBV12-4 and TRBJ2-3, with a weak D call TRBD2 (7 bases). V was pared by 3 bases and J by 3 bases, with 16 bases between. This CDR3 comprises 16 residues.

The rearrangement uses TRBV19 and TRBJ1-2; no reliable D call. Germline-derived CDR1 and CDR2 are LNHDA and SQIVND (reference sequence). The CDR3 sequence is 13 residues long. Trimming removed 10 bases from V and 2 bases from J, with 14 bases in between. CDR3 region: CATGWPVNYGYTF. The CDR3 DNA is TGTGCCACAGGATGGCCGGTGAACTATGGCTACACCTTC.

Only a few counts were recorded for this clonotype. In nucleotides, the CDR3 is TGCGCCAGCAGCCACCTTCCGACATTAATTAATGAAAAACTGTTTTTT. It translates to CASSHLPTLINEKLFF. The J gene is TRBJ1-4, the V gene TRBV4-1; no clear D. Deletions cut 3 bases from V and 4 bases from J, with 15 bases between. Germline CDR1 and CDR2: MGHRA and YSYEKL. This CDR3 region has 16 residues.

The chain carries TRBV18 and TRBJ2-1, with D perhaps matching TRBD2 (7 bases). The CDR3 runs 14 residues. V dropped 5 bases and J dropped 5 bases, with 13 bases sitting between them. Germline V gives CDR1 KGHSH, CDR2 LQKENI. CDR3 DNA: TGTGCCAGCTCAAGGGGGGGCGGCAACAATGAGCAGTTCTTC. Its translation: CASSRGGGNNEQFF.

In DNA, the CDR3 is TGTGCCAGCAGTTACTCAAGGGTTGGGGCCAACGTCCTGACTTTC. It encodes CASSYSRVGANVLTF. V is TRBV6-5 and J is TRBJ2-6; D call uncertain. CDR1 MNHEY and CDR2 SVGAGI come from the germline V gene. The CDR3 is 15 residues long. V was cut by 0 bases and J by 3 bases, with 6 bases left in between.

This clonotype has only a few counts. The CDR3 DNA sequence: TGTGCCAGCAGTTACTCGACGCGACAGTTCTACGAGCAGTACTTC. Encoded protein: CASSYSTRQFYEQYF. This rearrangement joins TRBV6-2 or TRBV6-3 to TRBJ2-7, with D maybe TRBD1 (5 bases). The CDR3 length is 15 residues. CDR1 and CDR2 from the germline V gene are MNHEY and SVGEGT. V was clipped by 0 bases and J by 3 bases, with 12 bases between them.

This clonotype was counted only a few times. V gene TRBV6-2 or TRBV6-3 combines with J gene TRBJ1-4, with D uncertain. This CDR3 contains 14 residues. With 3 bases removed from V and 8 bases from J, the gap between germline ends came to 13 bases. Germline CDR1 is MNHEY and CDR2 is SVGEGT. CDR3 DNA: TGTGCCAGCAGTTATAGGACGGTTTCCGAAAAACTGTTTTTT. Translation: CASSYRTVSEKLFF.

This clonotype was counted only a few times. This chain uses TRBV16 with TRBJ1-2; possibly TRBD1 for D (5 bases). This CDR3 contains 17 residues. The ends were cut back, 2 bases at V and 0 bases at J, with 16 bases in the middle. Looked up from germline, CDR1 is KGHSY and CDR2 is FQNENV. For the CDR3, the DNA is TGTGCCAGCAGCCAAACGGCCAGGGTCCTCACTAACTATGGCTACACCTTC. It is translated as CASSQTARVLTNYGYTF.

CDR3 nucleotide sequence: TGTGCCAGCAGTTACTCGCCAGGCACTGAAGCTTTCTTT. The encoded protein is CASSYSPGTEAFF. This chain links TRBV6-2 or TRBV6-3 with TRBJ1-1; no clear D gene. The length of the CDR3 is 13 residues. The ends were cut back, 0 bases at V and 4 bases at J, with 6 bases in the middle. Germline-derived CDR1 and CDR2 are MNHEY and SVGEGT.

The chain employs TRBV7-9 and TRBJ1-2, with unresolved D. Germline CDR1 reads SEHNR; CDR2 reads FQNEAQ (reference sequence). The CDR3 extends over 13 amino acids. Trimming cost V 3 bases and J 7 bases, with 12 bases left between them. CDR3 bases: TGTGCCAGCAGCTTGTCTGACCTGACTGGCTACACCTTC. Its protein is CASSLSDLTGYTF.

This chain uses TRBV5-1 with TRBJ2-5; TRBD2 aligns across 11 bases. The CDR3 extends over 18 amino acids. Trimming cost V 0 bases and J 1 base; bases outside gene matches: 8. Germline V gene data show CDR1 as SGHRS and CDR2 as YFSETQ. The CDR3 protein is CASSLVRTGLAAQETQYF. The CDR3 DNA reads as TGCGCCAGCAGCTTGGTGCGTACGGGACTAGCGGCCCAAGAGACCCAGTACTTC.

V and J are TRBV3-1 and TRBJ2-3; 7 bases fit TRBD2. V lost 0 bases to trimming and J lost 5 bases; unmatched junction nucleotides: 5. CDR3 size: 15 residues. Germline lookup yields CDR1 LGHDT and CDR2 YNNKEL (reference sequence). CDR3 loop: CASSQEWTRGDTQYF. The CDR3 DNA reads TGTGCCAGCAGCCAAGAATGGACTAGGGGAGATACGCAGTATTTT.

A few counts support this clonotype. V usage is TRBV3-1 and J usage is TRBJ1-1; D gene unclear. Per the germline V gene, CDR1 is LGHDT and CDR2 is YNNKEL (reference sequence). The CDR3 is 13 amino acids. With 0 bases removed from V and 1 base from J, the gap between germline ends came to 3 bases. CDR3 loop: CASSQDANTEAFF. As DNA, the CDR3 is TGTGCCAGCAGCCAAGATGCGAACACTGAAGCTTTCTTT.

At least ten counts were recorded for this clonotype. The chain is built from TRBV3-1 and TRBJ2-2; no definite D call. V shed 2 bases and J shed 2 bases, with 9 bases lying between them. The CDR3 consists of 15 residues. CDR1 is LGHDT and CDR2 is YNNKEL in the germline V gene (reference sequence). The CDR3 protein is CASSQKAVNTGELFF. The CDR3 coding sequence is TGTGCCAGCAGCCAAAAGGCTGTAAACACCGGGGAGCTGTTTTTT.

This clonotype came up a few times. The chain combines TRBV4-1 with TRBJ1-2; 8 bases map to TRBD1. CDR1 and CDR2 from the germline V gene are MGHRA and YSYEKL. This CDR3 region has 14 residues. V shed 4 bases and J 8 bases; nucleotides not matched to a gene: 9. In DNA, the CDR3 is TGCGCCAGCAGCCGAACCCCGCGGACAGGGGGCTACACCTTC. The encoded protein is CASSRTPRTGGYTF.